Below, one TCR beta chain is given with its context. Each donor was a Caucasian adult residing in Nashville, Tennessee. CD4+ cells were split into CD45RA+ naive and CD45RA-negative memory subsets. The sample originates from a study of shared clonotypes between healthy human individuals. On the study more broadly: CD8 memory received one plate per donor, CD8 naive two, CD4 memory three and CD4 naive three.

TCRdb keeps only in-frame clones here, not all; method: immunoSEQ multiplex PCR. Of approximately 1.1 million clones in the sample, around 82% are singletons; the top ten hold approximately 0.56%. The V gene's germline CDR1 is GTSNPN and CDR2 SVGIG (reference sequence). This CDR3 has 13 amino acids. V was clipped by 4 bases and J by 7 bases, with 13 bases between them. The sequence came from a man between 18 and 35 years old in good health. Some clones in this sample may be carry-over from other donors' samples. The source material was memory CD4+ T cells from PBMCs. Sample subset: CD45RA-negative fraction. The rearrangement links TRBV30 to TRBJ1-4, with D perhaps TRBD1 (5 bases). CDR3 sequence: CAWKGAWVEKLFF. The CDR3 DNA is TGTGCCTGGAAAGGGGCTTGGGTTGAAAAACTGTTTTTT. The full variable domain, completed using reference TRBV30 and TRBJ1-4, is SQTIHQWPATLVQPVGSPLSLECTVEGTSNPNLYWYRQAAGRGLQLLFYSVGIGQISSEVPQNLSASRPQDRQFILSSKKLLLSDSGFYLCAWKGAWVEKLFFGSGTQLSVL.